These 5 T cell receptor beta chains originate from one sample sequenced in a study of blood T cell repertoires in COVID-19. TCRdb's table, derived via immunoSEQ multiplex PCR, lists solely in-frame clones and lacks some. Of roughly 44,000 clones detected, about 87% appear once; the ten largest clones hold 10% to 15%. Material for sequencing was peripheral blood. These receptor sequences come from a man of 80 years or more with acute or convalescent COVID-19.

The genes are TRBV13 and TRBJ1-1; D is uncertain. The V end was cut by 4 bases, the J end by 8 bases, with 20 bases between. The germline V gene encodes CDR1 PRHDT and CDR2 FYEKMQ (reference sequence). There are 15 residues in the CDR3. CDR3 DNA: TGTGCCAGCAGCTCCTACACGTTAACGGGTACGGAAGCTTTCTTT. Its translation: CASSSYTLTGTEAFF.

This clone was observed once. This chain connects TRBV28 to TRBJ1-5; maybe TRBD1 (6 bases). The CDR3 runs to 15 residues. Germline V gene data show CDR1 as MDHEN and CDR2 as SYDVKM. V was trimmed by 5 bases and J by 1 base, leaving 12 bases between them. The CDR3 protein is CASSMNDRSNQPQHF. CDR3 sequence (DNA): TGTGCCAGCAGTATGAACGACAGGAGCAATCAGCCCCAGCATTTT.

This chain uses TRBV9 with TRBJ2-7; possibly TRBD1 for D (6 bases). V lost 0 bases and J 3 bases, leaving 7 bases between the germline ends. This CDR3 region has 13 residues. The germline V gene has CDR1 SGDLS and CDR2 YYNGEE. The CDR3 nucleotides are TGTGCCAGCAGCGTAGACAGGGACTACGAGCAGTACTTC. This sequence encodes CASSVDRDYEQYF.

The chain is built from TRBV6-4 and TRBJ1-4; 12 positions match TRBD1. Germline CDR1 reads MRHNA; CDR2 reads SNTAGT. After removal of 6 bases from V and 2 bases from J, the junction contained 4 bases not matched to a gene. This CDR3 contains 16 residues. CDR3 loop: CASRGGTGGTNEKLFF. Here the CDR3 DNA reads TGTGCCAGCAGAGGCGGGACAGGGGGCACTAATGAAAAACTGTTTTTT.

This clone was recorded once. The DNA of the CDR3 is TGCGCCAGCAGCCAGGTAGACAGGGCTCCCTACGAGCAGTACTTC. This encodes CASSQVDRAPYEQYF. The V call is TRBV4-1, the J call TRBJ2-7; 7 nucleotides match TRBD1. From germline, CDR1 is MGHRA and CDR2 YSYEKL. The CDR3 has 15 amino acids. V trimming: 3 bases; J trimming: 2 bases; junction bases outside the gene matches: 7.